This TCR beta chain stems from a study of T-cell reconstitution after alpha-beta-depleted transplantation in children. Construction of the TCRbeta library involved unique molecular identifiers. TCRdb re-called the PCR reads through MiXCR, storing one row per CDR3 protein. The sample has around 700,000 distinct CDR3 sequences; under 15% are singletons. This clonotype has a handful of counts. This sequence was found in a girl aged 2-10 years with congenital amegakaryocytic thrombocytopenia, due to receive a stem cell transplant. This sample comprised PBMCs, obtained before TCRalphabeta/CD19-depleted stem cell transplant.

CDR3 nucleotide sequence: TGTGCCAGCAGCTTGGATCGCGGGAGGGCCTGGGATACGCAGTATTTT. This gives the protein CASSLDRGRAWDTQYF. The chain has TRBV5-5 and TRBJ2-3; TRBD2 matches at 9 bases. The CDR3 covers 16 residues. Unmatched junction bases numbered 8, after V lost 0 bases and J lost 6 bases. The V gene's germline CDR1 is SGHKS and CDR2 YYEKEE (reference sequence).